The clone carrying this TCR beta chain turned up a few times. Its antigen is not known. The sample comes from a study of graft-versus-host responses after intestinal transplantation. Across the study: Every recipient had anti-thymocyte globulin induction and 2 to 3 years of tacrolimus plus steroids.

The method was immunoSEQ multiplex PCR; TCRdb's version includes in-frame clones alone and lacks a portion of them. The repertoire holds tens of thousands of clones, with 91% as singletons. Study findings and constraints: The marrow of recipients harbored GvH clones, and ileum or blood showed some of them first. Peak circulating GvH clone levels were associated with early post-transplant HvG declines.

Germline V gives CDR1 SGDLS, CDR2 YYNGEE. Deletions cut 2 bases from V and 6 bases from J, with 11 bases between. The CDR3 totals 14 residues. Sequenced material: PBMCs, taken around 95 weeks after intestinal transplant. The chain couples TRBV9 to TRBJ1-4; unclear D gene. This receptor was obtained from a human patient who received an intestinal transplant, so some T cells may come from the graft donor. The CDR3 DNA sequence: TGTGCCAGCAGCGTCCAGGTGGGTGATGAAAAACTGTTTTTT. Translating it yields CASSVQVGDEKLFF.